Listed here are 12 T cell receptor beta chains from one sample, sequenced in a study of blood T cell repertoires in COVID-19. Sequencing used immunoSEQ multiplex PCR; TCRdb keeps in-frame clones, though not all of them. The repertoire holds over 45,000 clones, 60% to 85% seen once, with 22% in the top ten. The material sequenced was peripheral blood. Source of these receptors: a man aged 50 to 59 with active or convalescent COVID-19.

CDR3 amino acids: CASSLRTGGGYTF. The CDR3 nucleotides read TGTGCCAGCAGTCTACGGACAGGGGGTGGCTACACCTTC. The chain couples TRBV6-5 to TRBJ1-2; 10 bases match TRBD1. This CDR3 is 13 amino acids long. V lost 5 bases, J lost 7 bases, and 4 bases stayed unmatched. The V gene's germline CDR1 is MNHEY and CDR2 SVGAGI.

V gene TRBV5-1 combines with J gene TRBJ1-2; D possibly corresponds to TRBD1 (5 bases). V lost 2 bases to trimming and J lost 4 bases, with 6 bases between them. CDR3 length: 12 amino acids. Germline V CDR1 and CDR2: SGHRS, YFSETQ. The CDR3 is CASSFTGYGYTF. The CDR3 nucleotides are TGCGCCAGCAGCTTCACAGGCTATGGCTACACCTTC.

CDR3 nucleotide sequence: TGTGCCAGTAGTTTCTCCAGGCAGACCTACAATGAGCAGTTCTTC. It codes for CASSFSRQTYNEQFF. The chain uses TRBV19 and TRBJ2-1, with unresolved D. V was clipped by 5 bases and J by 2 bases, with 13 bases between them. Per the germline V gene, CDR1 is LNHDA and CDR2 is SQIVND (reference sequence). CDR3 length: 15 amino acids.

This clone was found a few times. The chain recombines TRBV4-1 with TRBJ2-1; 7 bases map to TRBD2. Germline trimming cut 0 bases from V and 2 bases from J; bases unmatched to any gene: 4. The CDR3 is made up of 16 amino acids. CDR1 is MGHRA, CDR2 YSYEKL, per germline. The CDR3 reads CASSQDAGDPYNEQFF. CDR3 coding DNA: TGCGCCAGCAGCCAAGATGCGGGAGACCCCTACAATGAGCAGTTCTTC.

This rearrangement joins TRBV29-1 to TRBJ2-1; 7 bases map to TRBD1. V lost 0 bases, J lost 14 bases, and 13 bases stayed unmatched. The germline gives CDR1 SQVTM, CDR2 ANQGSEA. The CDR3 consists of 14 residues. The CDR3 region is CSVEDLRGPNRKFF. The CDR3 nucleotides are TGCAGCGTTGAAGATCTTAGGGGGCCTAACCGTAAGTTCTTC.

This chain links TRBV7-5 with TRBJ2-1; no DNA check was done on the table's D call, TRBD1. TRBV7-5 is designated a pseudogene. This CDR3 comprises 15 residues. CDR3: CVRSQLGASYNEQFF. The CDR3 DNA reads TGTGTCAGAAGCCAATTGGGGGCGTCCTACAATGAGCAGTTCTTC.

The CDR3 nucleotides read TGTGCCAGCAGCATCGGTGGTCATGAAGCTTTCTTT. It specifies CASSIGGHEAFF. The genes are TRBV7-9 and TRBJ1-1; D not resolved. The V end was cut by 5 bases, the J end by 7 bases, with 11 bases between. Looked up from germline, CDR1 is SEHNR and CDR2 is FQNEAQ (reference sequence). The CDR3 runs 12 residues.

This clone was seen repeatedly, ten times or more. J is TRBJ1-2 and V is TRBV3-1 (or the pseudogene TRBV3-2); 10 bases match TRBD1. Trimming took 0 bases from V and 4 from J; bases not matched to a gene: 5. Germline V gives CDR1 LGHDT, CDR2 YNNKEL (reference sequence). This CDR3 is 16 amino acids long. CDR3 nucleotide sequence: TGTGCCAGCAGCCAAGATGGGGACAGGGGAACCTATGGCTACACCTTC. The encoded protein is CASSQDGDRGTYGYTF.

In this sample, this clone turned up a few times. The V gene is TRBV11-1, the J gene TRBJ1-2, with D unresolved. The CDR3 runs 14 residues. Trimming took 8 bases from V and 4 from J, leaving 17 bases between them. CDR1 is SGHAT and CDR2 is FQDESV in the germline V gene (reference sequence). CDR3 DNA sequence: TGTGCCAGCGCAAATAGTGGGGAGGCCTATGGCTACACCTTC. This gives the protein CASANSGEAYGYTF.

This clone was seen only once. V and J are TRBV7-3 and TRBJ2-5; D not resolved. The germline gives CDR1 SGHTA, CDR2 FQGTGA. V gave up 5 bases and J gave up 1 base, with 14 bases separating them. The CDR3 runs 15 residues. CDR3 sequence reads: CASSAYGAVQETQYF. Written as DNA, the CDR3 is TGTGCCAGCAGCGCCTACGGCGCGGTCCAAGAGACCCAGTACTTC.

This clone was seen only once. CDR3: CASSQQGAGGYTF. DNA of the CDR3: TGTGCCAGCAGCCAGCAGGGGGCTGGGGGCTACACCTTC. This rearrangement joins TRBV7-9 to TRBJ1-2; the match to TRBD1 covers 8 bases. Per the germline V gene, CDR1 is SEHNR and CDR2 is FQNEAQ (reference sequence). Trimming took 5 bases from V and 8 from J; bases not matched to a gene: 7. The CDR3 is 13 residues long.

The rearrangement uses TRBV7-2 and TRBJ1-2, with D unresolved. The V end was cut by 0 bases, the J end by 4 bases, with 12 bases between. This CDR3 has 15 residues. The germline CDR1 and CDR2 sequences are SGHTA and FQGNSA. The CDR3 loop is CASSLAPPGSYGYTF. In DNA, the CDR3 is TGTGCCAGCAGCTTAGCCCCCCCGGGATCCTATGGCTACACCTTC.